A selection of T cell receptor beta chains follows, all from one sample in a study of T cells after somatic rescue of genetic block. The data were produced by immunoSEQ multiplex PCR, yet TCRdb's version contains in-frame clones alone and is incomplete. Of more than 70,000 clones listed, 75% to 90% are singletons. Sequencing input: peripheral blood mononuclear cells (PBMCs). The receptors here all came from a woman aged 18 to 35. CDR3s include the opening cysteine and the closing phenylalanine or tryptophan. A D gene is named only where the DNA matches it firmly. Size values are once, few and many counts, or a class for expanded clones, and some rows have none.

>TRBJ1-5|.|TRBD1|TRBV9
CASRITTGTVYSNQPQHF
TGTGCCAGCAGGATAACCACCGGGACAGTTTATAGCAATCAGCCCCAGCATTTT
>TRBJ2-5|.|TRBD2|TRBV10-1
CASSTSGRSGTQYF
TGCGCCAGCAGTACTAGCGGGAGGTCGGGGACCCAGTACTTC
>TRBJ1-3|.|TRBD1|TRBV7-9
CASSSEDRARSGNTIYF
TGTGCCAGCAGCTCCGAAGACAGGGCCCGCTCTGGAAACACCATATATTTT
>TRBJ2-7|.|TRBD2|TRBV2
CASIAGGLRKQYF
TGTGCCAGCATCGCGGGAGGTCTAAGGAAGCAGTACTTC
>TRBJ2-7|.|TRBD2|TRBV30
CAWSPGLAGTEQYF
TGTGCCTGGAGCCCGGGACTAGCGGGAACCGAGCAGTACTTC
>TRBJ2-2|.|TRBD2|TRBV7-9
CANQNSSGRSANTGELFF
TGTGCCAACCAAAATTCTAGCGGGAGAAGCGCGAACACCGGGGAGCTGTTTTTT
>TRBJ2-5|.|.|TRBV6-5
CASTTRGRYQETQYF
TGTGCCAGCACTACACGGGGTCGGTACCAAGAGACCCAGTACTTC
>TRBJ2-1|.|.|TRBV7-9
CASSLSAQPSYNEQFF
TGTGCCAGCAGCCTGTCGGCACAACCCTCCTACAATGAGCAGTTCTTC
>TRBJ2-7|.|.|TRBV4-3
CASSPAGTSYEQYF
TGCGCCAGCAGCCCTGCCGGGACCTCCTACGAGCAGTACTTC
>TRBJ2-7|.|.|TRBV2
CASRSVYSYEQYF
TGTGCCAGCAGGTCAGTCTACTCATACGAGCAGTACTTC
>TRBJ2-3|.|.|TRBV19
CASGEGRRGSDTQYF
TGTGCCAGCGGAGAGGGGCGAAGGGGTTCTGATACGCAGTATTTT
>TRBJ2-1|.|.|TRBV27
CASSLDRSREQFF
TGTGCCAGCAGTTTAGACAGGTCCCGTGAGCAGTTCTTC
>TRBJ2-7|.|.|TRBV7-6
CASSLLTGSYEQYF
TGTGCCAGCAGCCTTCTGACGGGAAGCTACGAGCAGTACTTC
>TRBJ1-1|few|TRBD1|TRBV30
CAWSSRQGADWYTEAFF
TGTGCCTGGAGTTCGCGACAGGGGGCAGATTGGTACACTGAAGCTTTCTTT
>TRBJ2-5|.|.|TRBV5-1
CASKDQETQYF
TGCGCCAGCAAAGACCAAGAGACCCAGTACTTC
>TRBJ2-3|.|.|TRBV2
CASQPTTLANTQYF
TGTGCCAGCCAGCCGACTACTTTAGCAAATACGCAGTATTTT
>TRBJ2-2|.|.|TRBV7-3
CASSLSLSVGELFF
TGTGCCAGCAGCTTAAGTCTGTCGGTCGGGGAGCTGTTTTTT
>TRBJ2-5|.|TRBD2|TRBV5-4
CASTPAGGLAGVETQYF
TGTGCCAGCACCCCAGCGGGGGGTCTAGCGGGAGTAGAGACCCAGTACTTC
>TRBJ1-2|.|TRBD1|TRBV29-1
CSVPGQGYYGYTF
TGCAGCGTTCCGGGACAGGGCTACTATGGCTACACCTTC
>TRBJ2-7|once|TRBD2|TRBV30
CAQASSGLASYEQYF
TGTGCCCAGGCCTCTTCGGGACTAGCTTCATACGAGCAGTACTTC
>TRBJ2-7|few|TRBD1|TRBV29-1
CSVGGTGHHEQYF
TGCAGCGTGGGGGGGACAGGGCACCACGAGCAGTACTTC
>TRBJ2-7|.|.|TRBV2
CASSVTGTGASYEQYF
TGTGCCAGCAGCGTCACCGGGACTGGCGCCTCCTACGAGCAGTACTTC
>TRBJ1-2|once|TRBD1|TRBV9
CASSGLQGTINYGYTF
TGTGCCAGCAGCGGTCTACAGGGGACGATTAACTATGGCTACACCTTC
>TRBJ1-1|few|TRBD1|TRBV7-2
CASSPDRGLMNTEAFF
TGTGCCAGCAGCCCAGACAGGGGACTCATGAACACTGAAGCTTTCTTT
>TRBJ2-5|.|TRBD1|TRBV5-1
CASSPNTGTEETQYF
TGCGCCAGCAGCCCGAATACCGGGACAGAAGAGACCCAGTACTTC
>TRBJ2-1|.|.|TRBV18
CASSPLDSRNYNEQFF
TGTGCCAGCTCACCCTTGGACAGCCGAAACTACAATGAGCAGTTCTTC
>TRBJ2-7|.|.|TRBV6-5
CASSPNREEQYF
TGTGCCAGCAGCCCAAACAGGGAAGAGCAGTACTTC